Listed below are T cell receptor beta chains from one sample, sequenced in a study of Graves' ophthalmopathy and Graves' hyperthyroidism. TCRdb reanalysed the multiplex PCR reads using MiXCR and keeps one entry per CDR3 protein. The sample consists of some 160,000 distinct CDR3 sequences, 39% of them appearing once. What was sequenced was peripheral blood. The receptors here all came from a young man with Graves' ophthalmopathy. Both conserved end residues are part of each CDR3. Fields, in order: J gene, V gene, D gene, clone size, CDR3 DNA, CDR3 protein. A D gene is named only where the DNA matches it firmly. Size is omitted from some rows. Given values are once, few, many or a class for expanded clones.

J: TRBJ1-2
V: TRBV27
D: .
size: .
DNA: TGTGCCAGCAGTTTGGTCGGGGGATTGAACTATGGCTACACCTTC
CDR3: CASSLVGGLNYGYTF

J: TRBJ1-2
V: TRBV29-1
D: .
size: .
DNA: TGCAGCGTTCGGGACATCTACAACTATGGCTACACCTTC
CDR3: CSVRDIYNYGYTF

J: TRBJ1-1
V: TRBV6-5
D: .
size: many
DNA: TGTGCCAGCAGCCCCACGGGTAAATCGGCTTTCTTT
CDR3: CASSPTGKSAFF

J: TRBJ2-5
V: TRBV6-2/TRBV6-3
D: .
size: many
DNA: TGTGCCAGCAGTTATGGTTCGACCCAGTACTTC
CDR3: CASSYGSTQYF

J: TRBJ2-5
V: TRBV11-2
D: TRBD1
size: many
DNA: TGTGCCAGCAGCTTAAACAGGGGGACCCAAGAGACCCAGTACTTC
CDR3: CASSLNRGTQETQYF

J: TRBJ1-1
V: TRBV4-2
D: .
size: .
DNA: TGTGCCAGCAGCCCATCTTACCTTGTCGCGAACACTGAAGCTTTCTTT
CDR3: CASSPSYLVANTEAFF

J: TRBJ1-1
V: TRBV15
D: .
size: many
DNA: TGTGCCACCCGTGTCGGACGGAAGATCGGCACTGAAGCTTTCTTT
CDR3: CATRVGRKIGTEAFF

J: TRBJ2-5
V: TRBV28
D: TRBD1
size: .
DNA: TGTGTCAGCAGGCCTTTCCGGGACAGGGGAGGACAAGAGACCCAGTACTTC
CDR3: CVSRPFRDRGGQETQYF

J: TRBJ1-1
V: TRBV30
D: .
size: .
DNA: TGTGCCTGGAGTGTATTTTCCACTGAAGCTTTCTTT
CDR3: CAWSVFSTEAFF

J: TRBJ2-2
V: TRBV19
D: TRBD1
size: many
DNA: TGTGCCAGTAGTAACCAGGGGGTAAGCACCGGGGAGCTGTTTTTT
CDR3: CASSNQGVSTGELFF

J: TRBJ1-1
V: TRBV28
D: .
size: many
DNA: TGTGCCAGCAGTTTCGTTTCACAGGGTAACACTGGAGCTTTCTTT
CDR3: CASSFVSQGNTGAFF

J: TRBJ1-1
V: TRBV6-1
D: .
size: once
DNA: TGTGCCAGCATATGGTGGGGGAACACTGAAGCTTTCTTT
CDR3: CASIWWGNTEAFF

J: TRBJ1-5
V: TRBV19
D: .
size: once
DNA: TGTGCCAGTAGGGACCTCAGCAGGAATCAGCCCCAGCATTTT
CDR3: CASRDLSRNQPQHF

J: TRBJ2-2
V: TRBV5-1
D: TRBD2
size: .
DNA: TGCGCCAGCAGCTTACTAGCGGGAGTCGAGACCGGGGAGCTGTTTTTT
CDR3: CASSLLAGVETGELFF

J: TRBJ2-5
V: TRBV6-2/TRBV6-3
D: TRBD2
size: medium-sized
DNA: TGTGCCAGCAGCGAGCGGGAATACGAGACCCAGTACTTC
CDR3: CASSEREYETQYF

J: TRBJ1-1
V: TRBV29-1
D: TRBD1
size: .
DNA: TGCAGCGTTGAATACCCAGGACAGGGGAACACTGAAGCTTTCTTT
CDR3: CSVEYPGQGNTEAFF

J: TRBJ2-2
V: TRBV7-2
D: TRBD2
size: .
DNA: TGTGCCAGCAGCTCCTCGCCACGGGGGGTACTGTTTTTT
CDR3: CASSSSPRGVLFF

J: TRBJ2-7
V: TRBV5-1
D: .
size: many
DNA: TGCGCCAGCAGCTCCTCCCGGGGGGCCTCCTACGAGCAGTACTTC
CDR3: CASSSSRGASYEQYF

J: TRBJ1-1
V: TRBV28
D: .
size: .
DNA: TGTGCCAGTGAAACAGGGACCACTGAAGCTTTCTTT
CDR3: CASETGTTEAFF

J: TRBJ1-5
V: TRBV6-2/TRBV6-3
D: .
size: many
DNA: TGTGCCAGCAGTTACTCGGCCGTCTATAGCAATCAGCCCCAGCATTTT
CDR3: CASSYSAVYSNQPQHF

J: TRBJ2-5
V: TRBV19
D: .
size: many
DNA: TGTGCCAGTAGTATATTGGAGGGACAACAAGAGACCCAGTACTTC
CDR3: CASSILEGQQETQYF

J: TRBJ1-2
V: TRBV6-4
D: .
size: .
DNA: TGTGCCAGCAGTGCCCTCGGGTTGTATGGCTACACCTTC
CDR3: CASSALGLYGYTF

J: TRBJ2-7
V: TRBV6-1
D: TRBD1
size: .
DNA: TGTGCCAGCAGAACCGGGACAGGTCTTTTGCAGCAGTACTTC
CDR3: CASRTGTGLLQQYF

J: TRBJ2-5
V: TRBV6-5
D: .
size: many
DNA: TGTGCCAGCAGTTACTCGACGCTAGCAGGAGGAGAGACCCAGTACTTC
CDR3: CASSYSTLAGGETQYF

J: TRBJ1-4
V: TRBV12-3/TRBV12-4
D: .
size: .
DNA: TGTGCCAGCAGTTCGGGTCATCGGGAAAAACTGTTTTTT
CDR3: CASSSGHREKLFF

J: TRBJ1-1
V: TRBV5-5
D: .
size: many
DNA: TGTGCCAGCAGCACGCAGAGTTGGGAAGCTTTCTTT
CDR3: CASSTQSWEAFF